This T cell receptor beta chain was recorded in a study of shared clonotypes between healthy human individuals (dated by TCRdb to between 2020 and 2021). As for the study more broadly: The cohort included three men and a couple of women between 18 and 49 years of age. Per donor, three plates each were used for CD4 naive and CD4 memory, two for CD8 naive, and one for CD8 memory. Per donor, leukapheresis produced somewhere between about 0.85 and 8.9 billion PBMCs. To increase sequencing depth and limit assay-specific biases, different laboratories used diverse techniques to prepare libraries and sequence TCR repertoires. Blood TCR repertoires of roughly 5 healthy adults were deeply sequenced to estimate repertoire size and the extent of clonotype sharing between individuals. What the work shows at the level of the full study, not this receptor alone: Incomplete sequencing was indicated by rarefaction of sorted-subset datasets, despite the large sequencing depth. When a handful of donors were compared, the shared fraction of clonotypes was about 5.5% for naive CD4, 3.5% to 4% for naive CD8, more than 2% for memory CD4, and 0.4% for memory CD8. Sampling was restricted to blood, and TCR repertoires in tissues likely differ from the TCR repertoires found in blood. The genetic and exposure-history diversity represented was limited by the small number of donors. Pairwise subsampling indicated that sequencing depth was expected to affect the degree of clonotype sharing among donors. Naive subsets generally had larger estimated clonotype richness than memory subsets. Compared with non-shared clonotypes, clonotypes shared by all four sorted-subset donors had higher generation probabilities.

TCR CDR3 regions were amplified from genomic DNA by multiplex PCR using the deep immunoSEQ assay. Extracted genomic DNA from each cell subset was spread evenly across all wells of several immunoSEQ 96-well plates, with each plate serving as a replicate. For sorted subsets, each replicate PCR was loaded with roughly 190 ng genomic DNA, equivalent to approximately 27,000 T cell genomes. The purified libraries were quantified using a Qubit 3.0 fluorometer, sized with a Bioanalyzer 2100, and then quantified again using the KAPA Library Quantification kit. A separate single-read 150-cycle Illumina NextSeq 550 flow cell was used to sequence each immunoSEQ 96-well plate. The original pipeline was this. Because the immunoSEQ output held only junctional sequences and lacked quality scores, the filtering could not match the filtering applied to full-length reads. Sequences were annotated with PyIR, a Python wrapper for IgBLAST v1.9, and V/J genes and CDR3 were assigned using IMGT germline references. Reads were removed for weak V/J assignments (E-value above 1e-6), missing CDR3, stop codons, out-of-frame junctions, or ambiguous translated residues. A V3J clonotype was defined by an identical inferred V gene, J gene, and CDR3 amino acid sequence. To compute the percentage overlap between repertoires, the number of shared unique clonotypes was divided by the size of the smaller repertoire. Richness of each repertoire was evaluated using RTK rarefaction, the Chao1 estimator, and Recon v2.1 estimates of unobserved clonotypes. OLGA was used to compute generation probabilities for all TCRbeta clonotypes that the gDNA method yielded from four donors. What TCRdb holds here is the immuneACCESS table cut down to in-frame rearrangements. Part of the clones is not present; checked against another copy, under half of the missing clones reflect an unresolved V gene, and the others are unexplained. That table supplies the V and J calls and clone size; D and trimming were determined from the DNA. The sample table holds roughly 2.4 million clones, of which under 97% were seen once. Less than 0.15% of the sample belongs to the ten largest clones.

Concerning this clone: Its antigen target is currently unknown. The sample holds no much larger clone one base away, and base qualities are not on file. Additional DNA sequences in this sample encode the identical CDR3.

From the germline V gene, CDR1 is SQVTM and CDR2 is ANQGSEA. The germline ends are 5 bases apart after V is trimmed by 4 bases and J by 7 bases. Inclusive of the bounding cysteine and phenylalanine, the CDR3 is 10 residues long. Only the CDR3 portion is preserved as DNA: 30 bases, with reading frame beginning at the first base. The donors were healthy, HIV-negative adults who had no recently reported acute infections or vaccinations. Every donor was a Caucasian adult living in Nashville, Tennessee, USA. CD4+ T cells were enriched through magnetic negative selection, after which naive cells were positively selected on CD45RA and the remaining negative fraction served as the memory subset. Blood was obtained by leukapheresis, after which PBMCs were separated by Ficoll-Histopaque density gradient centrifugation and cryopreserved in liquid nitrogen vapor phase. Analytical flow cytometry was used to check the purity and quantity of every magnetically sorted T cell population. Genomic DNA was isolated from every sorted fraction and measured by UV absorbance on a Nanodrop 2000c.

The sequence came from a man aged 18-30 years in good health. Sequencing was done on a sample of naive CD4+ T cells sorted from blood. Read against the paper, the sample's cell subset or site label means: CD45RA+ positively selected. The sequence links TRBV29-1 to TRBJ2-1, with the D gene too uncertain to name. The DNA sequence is TGCAGCGTTGCCAATAATGAGCAGTTCTTC. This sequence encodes CSVANNEQFF.